The 7 T cell receptor beta chains below were found in one sample sequenced in a study of cytomegalovirus exposure and HLA in healthy donors. PCR was performed using 60 Vbeta and 13 Jbeta primers. Profiled with immunoSEQ multiplex PCR; TCRdb holds only in-frame clones, not every one. This table holds about 130,000 clones, roughly a tenth found once. Sequencing used PBMCs. The receptor source for this set is a woman between 18 and 29 years old in good health and CMV-seropositive.

The genes are TRBV28 and TRBJ2-7; 13 bases align to TRBD2. V trimming: 3 bases; J trimming: 7 bases; junction bases outside the gene matches: 12. This CDR3 spans 17 amino acids. Germline V gene sequence: CDR1 MDHEN, CDR2 SYDVKM. The DNA of the CDR3 is TGTGCCAGCAGTTTTGGGACTAGCGGGATCAAACAGGGGGAGCAGTACTTC. Protein sequence: CASSFGTSGIKQGEQYF.

This rearrangement joins TRBV30 to TRBJ1-3; D unclear. The V gene lost 2 bases and the J gene lost 6 bases, with 14 bases spanning the gap. The CDR3 is made up of 14 amino acids. CDR1 is GTSNPN and CDR2 is SVGIG in the germline V gene (reference sequence). Written as DNA, the CDR3 is TGTGCCTGGAGTCCTAACGTACCTATAAACACCATATATTTT. It codes for CAWSPNVPINTIYF.

The V and J genes are TRBV13 and TRBJ1-2; 7 positions agree with TRBD1. This CDR3 is built from 16 residues. Germline CDR1 reads PRHDT; CDR2 reads FYEKMQ (reference sequence). With 2 bases clipped from V and 2 bases from J, the junction kept 8 bases outside the gene matches. The CDR3 nucleotides are TGTGCCAGCAGCTTATCGGGGCCGACAGGGAACTATGGCTACACCTTC. Translation: CASSLSGPTGNYGYTF.

This clone was seen a few times. The CDR3 is CASSSLAGGLDEQFF. DNA for the CDR3: TGTGCCAGCAGCTCACTAGCGGGAGGGCTAGATGAGCAGTTCTTC. J is TRBJ2-1 and V is TRBV7-8; 13 bases line up with TRBD2. After removal of 4 bases from V and 8 bases from J, the junction contained 5 bases not matched to a gene. This CDR3 spans 15 amino acids. The V gene's germline CDR1 is SGHVS and CDR2 FQNEAQ.

In this sample, this clone turned up a few times. The chain has TRBV7-9 and TRBJ1-5; D is unresolved. The CDR3 consists of 16 residues. Trimming shortened V by 1 base and J by 0 bases, and 10 bases separated the two germline ends. Germline V gene lookup returns CDR1 SEHNR and CDR2 FQNEAQ (reference sequence). The CDR3 region is CASSLVTGNSNQPQHF. The CDR3 DNA sequence: TGTGCCAGCAGCTTAGTTACGGGGAATAGCAATCAGCCCCAGCATTTT.

The CDR3 protein is CASSMLVDQAEQYF. DNA for the CDR3: TGTGCCAGTAGTATGCTGGTGGATCAGGCGGAGCAGTACTTC. The chain has TRBV19 and TRBJ2-7; D remains ambiguous. Germline assignment: CDR1 LNHDA and CDR2 SQIVND (reference sequence). V was cut by 3 bases and J by 7 bases, with 16 bases left in between. The CDR3 totals 14 residues.

The CDR3 DNA sequence: TGCAGCGCCGTAACAGGTTATGAGAATGAGCAGTTCTTC. As protein: CSAVTGYENEQFF. The V and J genes are TRBV29-1 and TRBJ2-1, with D possibly matching TRBD1 (5 bases). V lost 7 bases and J lost 7, with 17 bases in between. Per germline, CDR1 SQVTM and CDR2 ANQGSEA. The CDR3 runs to 13 residues.